This TCR beta chain was sequenced for a study of identifying expanded T cells in peripheral blood. Study conclusions and caveats: About 1.2 clones differed between technical replicates, versus roughly 16 and 20 over time.

The assay was immunoSEQ multiplex PCR, and TCRdb's table has in-frame clones only and misses some. In the table there are about 100,000 clones, around 89% of which are singletons. During the collection period, no donor immune events like infections were recorded. In germline, CDR1 is PRHDT, CDR2 FYEKMQ (reference sequence). This CDR3 is built from 15 residues. After removal of 2 bases from V and 0 bases from J, the junction contained 1 base not matched to a gene. In regard to this clone: Antigen specificity is unknown.

What was sequenced was blood. The clonotype was recovered from a person between 18 and 75 years old in good health. The chain combines TRBV13 with TRBJ2-1, with 7 bases matching TRBD2. As DNA, the CDR3 is TGTGCCAGCAGCTTATCGGGGGGCTCCTACAATGAGCAGTTCTTC. Translated: CASSLSGGSYNEQFF.